This T cell receptor (beta chain) appears in the sequencing data of a study of a mutant IDH1 vaccine in newly diagnosed glioma. Whole-study context: Patients under treatment included around 60% males and about 40% females and had a mean age of around 40 years.

The V end lost 2 bases, the J end lost 8 bases, and 18 bases lay between the germline ends. In germline, CDR1 is MNHNS, CDR2 SASEGT. This CDR3 is built from 15 residues. Sequencing was performed with immunoSEQ multiplex PCR; in TCRdb, only in-frame clones are kept and a portion is missing. This repertoire shows 20,000 to 30,000 clones, about 81% found once; its top ten account for roughly 3.8%. Points on this clone: Its antigen is as yet unknown.

The time point here: week 47, end of study. Each vaccine dose was 300 ug of mutant IDH1 20-mer peptide, with topical imiquimod. The chain recombines TRBV6-1 with TRBJ1-1, with a possible D match to TRBD1 (5 bases). The sequences come from PBMCs, collected from a glioma patient whose treatment included an IDH1 peptide vaccine. The TCR sequence derives from a man aged 35 to 55 with glioma. Some clones in this sample may be carry-over from other donors' samples. The DNA for the CDR3 is TGTGCCAGCAGTGAATCTTTGGGGGTAACGTTAGAAGCTTTCTTT. This sequence encodes CASSESLGVTLEAFF.